The next 5 T cell receptor beta chains were all read from a single sample in a study of identical twins. TCRdb itself ran the 5' RACE reads through MiXCR, one entry per CDR3 protein. The table lists 750,000 to 950,000 distinct CDR3 sequences, 9% to 15% of them singletons. The same data also contributed to another study, on yellow fever vaccine responses in identical twins.

Sequenced sample: PBMCs. The source is a young woman in good health.

Ten or more counts support this clonotype. V gene TRBV28 combines with J gene TRBJ2-2, with TRBD1 matching over 7 bases. V shed 3 bases and J 4 bases; nucleotides not matched to a gene: 5. Germline CDR1 MDHEN, CDR2 SYDVKM. The CDR3 totals 15 residues. For the CDR3, the DNA is TGTGCCAGCAGTTTGTTTACAGGGGCCACCGGGGAGCTGTTTTTT. This codes for CASSLFTGATGELFF.

The V call is TRBV12-3 or TRBV12-4, the J call TRBJ1-2, with TRBD1 as a possible D gene (6 bases). This CDR3 is built from 13 residues. V gave up 7 bases and J gave up 4 bases, with 13 bases separating them. The CDR3 reads CASKKGTTYGYTF. The CDR3 region has the DNA TGTGCCAGCAAAAAGGGGACAACCTATGGCTACACCTTC.

V and J are TRBV12-3 or TRBV12-4 and TRBJ2-7, with TRBD2 matching over 10 bases. Trimming removed 7 bases from V and 6 bases from J; junction bases left unmatched: 12. This CDR3 has 15 amino acids. The CDR3 here is CASNSLAGAGGEQYF. For the CDR3, the DNA is TGTGCCAGCAACTCCCTAGCGGGAGCGGGGGGCGAGCAGTACTTC.

The chain carries TRBV2 and TRBJ2-1; 9 bases are shared with TRBD2. The CDR3 length is 15 residues. V shed 11 bases and J 0 bases; nucleotides not matched to a gene: 8. Germline-derived CDR1 and CDR2 are SNHLY and FYNNEI. This chain's CDR3 is CAEGYSGSSYNEQFF. As DNA, the CDR3 is TGTGCCGAAGGATATAGCGGGAGCTCCTACAATGAGCAGTTCTTC.

The rearrangement uses TRBV7-9 and TRBJ2-3; the D is unclear. Germline V lookup: CDR1 SEHNR, CDR2 FQNEAQ (reference sequence). The CDR3 is 13 amino acids. Trimming cost V 5 bases and J 6 bases, with 12 bases left between them. The CDR3 reads CASSLGLMDTQYF. The CDR3 region has the DNA TGTGCCAGCAGCCTAGGGCTTATGGATACGCAGTATTTT.